This TCR beta chain was recovered during a study of blood T cell repertoires in COVID-19. Here immunoSEQ multiplex PCR was the method, and the copy in TCRdb shows in-frame clones only, minus some. The repertoire holds about 170,000 clones, more than 60% seen once, with roughly 3.1% in the top ten. This CDR3 has 12 amino acids. CDR1 is MDHEN and CDR2 is SYDVKM in the germline V gene. With 3 bases removed from V and 5 bases from J, the gap between germline ends came to 5 bases. The receptor was isolated from a man in his sixties or seventies with acute or convalescent COVID-19. The sequencing input was peripheral blood. V gene TRBV28 combines with J gene TRBJ1-3, with no clear D. CDR3 bases: TGTGCCAGCAGTTTGGCACGAAACACCATATATTTT. Its translation: CASSLARNTIYF.